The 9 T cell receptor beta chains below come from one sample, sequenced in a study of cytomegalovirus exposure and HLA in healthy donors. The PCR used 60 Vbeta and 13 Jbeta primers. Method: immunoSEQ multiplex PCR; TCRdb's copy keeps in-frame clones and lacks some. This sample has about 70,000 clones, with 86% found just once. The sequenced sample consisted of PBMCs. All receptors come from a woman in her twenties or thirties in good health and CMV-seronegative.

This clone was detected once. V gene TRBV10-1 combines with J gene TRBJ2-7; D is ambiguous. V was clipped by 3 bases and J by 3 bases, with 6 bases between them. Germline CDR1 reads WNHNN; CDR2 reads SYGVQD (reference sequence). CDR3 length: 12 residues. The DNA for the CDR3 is TGCGCCAGCAGTGATGAGAACTACGAGCAGTACTTC. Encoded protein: CASSDENYEQYF.

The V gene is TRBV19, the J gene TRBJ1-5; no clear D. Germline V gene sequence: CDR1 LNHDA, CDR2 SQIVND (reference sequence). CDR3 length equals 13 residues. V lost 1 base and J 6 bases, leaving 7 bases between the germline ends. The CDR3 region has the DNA TGTGCCAGTAGTATAGGTGGAGTTCAGCCCCAGCATTTT. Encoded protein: CASSIGGVQPQHF.

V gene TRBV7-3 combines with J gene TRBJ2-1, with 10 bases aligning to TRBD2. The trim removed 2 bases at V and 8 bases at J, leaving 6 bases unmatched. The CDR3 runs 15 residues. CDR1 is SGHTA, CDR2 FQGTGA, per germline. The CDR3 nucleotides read TGTGCCAGCAGCTTACGCCTAGCGGGAGCGGATGAGCAGTTCTTC. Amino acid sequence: CASSLRLAGADEQFF.

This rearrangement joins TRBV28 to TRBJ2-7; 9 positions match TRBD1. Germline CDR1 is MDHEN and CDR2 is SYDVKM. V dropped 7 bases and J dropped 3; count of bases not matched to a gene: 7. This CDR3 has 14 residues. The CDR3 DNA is TGTGCCAGCACCCTGGGACAGGGCTACTACGAGCAGTACTTC. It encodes CASTLGQGYYEQYF.

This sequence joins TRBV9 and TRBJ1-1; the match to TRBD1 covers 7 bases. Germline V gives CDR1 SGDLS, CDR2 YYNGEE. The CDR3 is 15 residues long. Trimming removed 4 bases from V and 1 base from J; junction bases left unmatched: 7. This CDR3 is CASSWSGQSNTEAFF. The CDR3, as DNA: TGTGCCAGCAGCTGGTCGGGACAGTCGAACACTGAAGCTTTCTTT.

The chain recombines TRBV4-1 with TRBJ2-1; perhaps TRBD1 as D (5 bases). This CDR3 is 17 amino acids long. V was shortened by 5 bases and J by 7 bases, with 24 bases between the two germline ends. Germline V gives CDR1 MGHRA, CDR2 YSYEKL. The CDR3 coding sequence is TGCGCCAGCAGCACCCTCTCTGGACACGGCCCTTTTAATGAGCAGTTCTTC. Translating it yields CASSTLSGHGPFNEQFF.

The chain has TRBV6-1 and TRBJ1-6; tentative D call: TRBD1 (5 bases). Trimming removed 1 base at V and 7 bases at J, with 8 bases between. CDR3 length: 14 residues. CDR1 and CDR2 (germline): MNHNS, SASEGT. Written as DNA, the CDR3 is TGTGCCAGCAGTGAAGAACAGGTCAATTCACCCCTCCACTTT. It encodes CASSEEQVNSPLHF.

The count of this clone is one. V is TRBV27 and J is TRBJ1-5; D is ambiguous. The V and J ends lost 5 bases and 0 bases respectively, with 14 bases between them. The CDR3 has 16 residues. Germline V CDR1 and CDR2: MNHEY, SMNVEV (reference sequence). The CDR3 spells CASSPRTDYSNQPQHF. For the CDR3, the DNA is TGTGCCAGCAGTCCAAGGACGGACTATAGCAATCAGCCCCAGCATTTT.

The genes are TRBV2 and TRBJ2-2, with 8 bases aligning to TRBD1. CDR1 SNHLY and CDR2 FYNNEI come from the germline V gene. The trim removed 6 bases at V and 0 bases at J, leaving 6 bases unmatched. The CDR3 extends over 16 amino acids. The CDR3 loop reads CASSQRTGTNTGELFF. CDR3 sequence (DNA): TGTGCCAGCAGCCAAAGGACAGGGACGAACACCGGGGAGCTGTTTTTT.